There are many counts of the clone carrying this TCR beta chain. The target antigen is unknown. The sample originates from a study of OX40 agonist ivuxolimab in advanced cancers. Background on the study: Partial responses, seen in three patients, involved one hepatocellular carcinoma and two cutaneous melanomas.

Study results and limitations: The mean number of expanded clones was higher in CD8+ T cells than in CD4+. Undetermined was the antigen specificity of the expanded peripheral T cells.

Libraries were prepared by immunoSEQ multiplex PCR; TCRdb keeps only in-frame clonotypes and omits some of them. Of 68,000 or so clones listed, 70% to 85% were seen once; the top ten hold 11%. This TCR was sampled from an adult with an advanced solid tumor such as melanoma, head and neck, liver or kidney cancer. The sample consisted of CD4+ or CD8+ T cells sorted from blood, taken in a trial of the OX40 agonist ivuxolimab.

The CDR3 DNA reads as TGTGCCAGCAGTTCGCCAGGGGGCGGCACCTCCAACACTGAAGCTTTCTTT. It yields the protein CASSSPGGGTSNTEAFF. This sequence joins TRBV28 and TRBJ1-1, with TRBD1 matching 8 bases. Germline V gives CDR1 MDHEN, CDR2 SYDVKM. The CDR3 is 17 residues long. V trimming: 4 bases; J trimming: 2 bases; junction bases outside the gene matches: 12.